Sequencing of this T cell receptor beta chain was carried out in a study of blood T cells in healthy people across ages. In the study overall: Through template switching, about one barcoded beta molecule was captured per two T cells, as measured in model experiments.

CDR1 SGHDN and CDR2 FVKESK come from the germline V gene. This CDR3 is built from 14 residues. The V end lost 3 bases, the J end lost 5 bases, and 13 bases lay between the germline ends. PCR was performed a second time for about 7 to 12 cycles using a sample-barcoded 5' primer and a J-beta primer mix. Tags on each cDNA molecule came from a template-switch adaptor with 12 random nucleotides. Via MiXCR, TCRdb re-called the 5' RACE reads, giving one row per CDR3 protein. Here the sample spans over a million distinct CDR3 sequences, under 55% being singletons. Donors ranged from about 6 to 95 years old and were healthy Caucasians in Russia. Isolated per sample were at least 6 million PBMCs.

The source of this sequence is an older woman in good health. The chain uses TRBV14 and TRBJ2-5; no clear D. Sequenced: blood. The CDR3 is CASSQTGWMETQYF. Here the CDR3 DNA reads TGTGCCAGCAGCCAGACGGGTTGGATGGAGACCCAGTACTTC.